Given below is one T cell receptor (beta chain) in context. Its target antigen remains unknown. No much larger clonotype is one base removed from it; base qualities were not supplied. From the cysteine up to the phenylalanine, the CDR3 has a length of 16 residues. The kept DNA is CDR3 alone, 48 bases in frame from the first base. CDR1 is given as SQVTM and CDR2 as ANQGSEA, both from the germline V gene. Trimming removed 5 bases from V and 0 bases from J, leaving 16 bases between the germline ends. The sample originates from a study of post-analysis software for immune sequencing data (dated by TCRdb to about 2015). With respect to the entire study: Disease courses on record covered relapsing-remitting, secondary progressive and progressive-relapsing multiple sclerosis, though some patients had no subtype annotation. The patient repertoires were compared against approximately ten previously published healthy control repertoires obtained from donors aged about 6 to 25 years. A subset of samples was prepared in parallel using single-end sample barcoding, then pooled and co-amplified after Illumina adapter ligation.

What the research found in general, with its limitations: The control group was slightly older than the multiple sclerosis patient group. A handful of TRBV segments, including TRBV5-6, TRBV5-1 and TRBV20-1, were significantly more frequent in patients than controls. When samples were clustered directly using the F measure, samples prepared in the same batch co-clustered strongly, which prompted a batch-effect correction. Normalized Chao1 diversity was significantly lower in multiple sclerosis patients than controls, suggesting substantial peripheral T-cell clonal expansion.

TCR beta repertoires were profiled from peripheral blood of over 10 young patients with multiple sclerosis to demonstrate the VDJtools post-analysis software. The multiple sclerosis patients were children and adolescents between roughly 6 and 17 years of age. To prepare the library, PCR was applied. The reads were generated on an Illumina HiSeq 2500. Unique molecular identifiers were incorporated into TCR beta cDNA libraries to reduce PCR and sequencing biases. Per 1 to 10 million input T cells, 500,000 or so cDNA molecules were obtained, such that each molecule approximated one T cell. Patient libraries were prepared and sequenced with the same protocol used for the earlier healthy control dataset. Within a given batch, samples were prepared together, multiplexed and sequenced on the same HiSeq lane. In the original analysis: Raw barcoded reads were processed with MIGEC, and single-read molecular identifier groups were discarded before consensus assembly and CDR3 extraction. VDJtools was used for post-analysis of the clonotype tables, and diversity was normalized by down-sampling every dataset to the size of the smallest sample. In repertoire overlap clustering, CDR3 amino acid sequences, but not nucleotide sequences, were matched to correct batch-related cross-sample contamination. TCRdb ran its own pipeline on the public reads, namely fastp trimming at Q25 and MiXCR clone calling, and kept in-frame beta chains. When rows share a CDR3 protein, they turn into one entry using the most common DNA and genes. These V and J calls rely on TCRdb rather than the paper's analysis. The sample data list around 500,000 distinct CDR3 sequences, and around 31% of these were observed just once. Jointly, the top ten make up approximately 6% of the sample.

The sequence was obtained from a girl aged 2-17 years with multiple sclerosis. Sequencing used blood. The chain joins TRBV29-1 to TRBJ2-2; a weak D assignment points to TRBD2 (6 bases agree). In nucleotides, the sequence is TGCAGCGTTCATAAGGCGGGATACGCGAACACCGGGGAGCTGTTTTTT. Translated, it reads CSVHKAGYANTGELFF.